The TCR beta chain described here comes from a study of T-cell memory formation after mild COVID-19. Study background: TCR clusters were mostly confined to one donor each. General observations from the study: Second-wave clones reaching peak frequency on day 37 lacked confirmed SARS-CoV-2 specificity.

The CDR3 runs 16 residues. The junction had 10 bases not matched to a gene; V was cut back by 5 bases and J by 2 bases. TCRdb itself ran the 5' RACE reads through MiXCR, one entry per CDR3 protein. The data contain about 400,000 distinct CDR3 sequences, 20% to 30% of them seen just once; the ten biggest clones take up 8.5% to 10%. Note on this clonotype: The antigen is undetermined.

Material for sequencing was PBMCs or a T cell subset sorted from them (not recorded which). The receptor's source is an adult woman who had mild COVID-19 (a few samples of this study predate the infection). Cell type and time point are not known. This rearrangement joins TRBV12-3 or TRBV12-4 to TRBJ1-2; 8 nucleotides agree with TRBD1. CDR3 nucleotides: TGTGCCAGCAGTCCCTTCCGGGACAGGTTAAACTATGGCTACACCTTC. It yields the protein CASSPFRDRLNYGYTF.